This is a list of T cell receptor beta chains from one sample in a study of T cell changes during pregnancy in multiple sclerosis. Sequencing was performed with immunoSEQ multiplex PCR; in TCRdb, only in-frame clones are kept and a portion is missing. This sample has 90,000 to 120,000 clones, with around 93% found just once. The sequences come from peripheral blood, collected in the third trimester of pregnancy. The source of these receptors is a female donor in good health, enrolled as a control in a pregnancy study. The CDR3 runs from the conserved cysteine through the conserved F or W. Fields, in order: V gene, clone size, J gene, D gene, CDR3 protein, CDR3 DNA. The D gene is left open where the match is weak. Clone size is given for some rows only: seen once, a few or many times, or a class if the clone is expanded.

>TRBV11-3|-|TRBJ1-2|-
CASSRDTNYGYTF
TGTGCCAGCAGCCGGGACACCAACTATGGCTACACCTTC
>TRBV7-6|-|TRBJ2-1|TRBD2
CASSSRRTSGPSYNEQFF
TGTGCCAGCAGCTCAAGGCGGACTAGCGGGCCCTCCTACAATGAGCAGTTCTTC
>TRBV5-8|-|TRBJ2-7|-
CASSSVREQYF
TGTGCCAGCAGCTCGGTACGCGAGCAGTACTTC
>TRBV25-1|-|TRBJ2-3|-
CASSESAVSTDTQYF
TGTGCCAGCAGTGAGTCGGCGGTGAGCACAGATACGCAGTATTTT
>TRBV14|-|TRBJ1-4|-
CASSLRTATNEKLFF
TGTGCCAGCAGCCTGAGGACAGCAACTAATGAAAAACTGTTTTTT
>TRBV6-5|-|TRBJ2-1|-
CASSIWSGAYNEQFF
TGTGCCAGCAGTATCTGGTCGGGGGCCTACAATGAGCAGTTCTTC
>TRBV5-8|few|TRBJ1-5|-
CASSSLSSPQHF
TGTGCCAGCAGCTCCTTGTCCTCCCCCCAGCATTTT
>TRBV4-3|-|TRBJ2-1|TRBD2
CASSQDLRGGIDNEQFF
TGCGCCAGCAGCCAAGATCTTCGCGGGGGGATAGACAATGAGCAGTTCTTC
>TRBV18|-|TRBJ1-2|-
CASSPGRTNYGYTF
TGTGCCAGCTCACCGGGCAGGACTAACTATGGCTACACCTTC
>TRBV4-2|-|TRBJ1-2|-
CASSQEVWGPNYGYTF
TGTGCCAGCAGCCAAGAAGTCTGGGGGCCTAACTATGGCTACACCTTC
>TRBV7-2|-|TRBJ2-5|TRBD2
CASSAAGGAEETQYF
TGTGCCAGCAGCGCAGCGGGGGGGGCGGAGGAGACCCAGTACTTC
>TRBV5-4|-|TRBJ1-6|-
CASNLMSSYNSPLHF
TGTGCCAGCAACCTAATGAGCTCCTATAATTCACCCCTCCACTTT
>TRBV27|-|TRBJ2-7|-
CASSFGGYEQYF
TGTGCCAGCAGTTTCGGGGGTTACGAGCAGTACTTC
>TRBV7-8|-|TRBJ1-1|-
CASSSGWGGRKNTEAFF
TGTGCCAGCAGCTCCGGGTGGGGGGGCCGGAAGAACACTGAAGCTTTCTTT
>TRBV7-9|-|TRBJ2-3|-
CASSLALGGGTDTQYF
TGTGCCAGCAGCTTAGCGTTGGGCGGGGGCACAGATACGCAGTATTTT
>TRBV5-6|-|TRBJ1-1|-
CASSHWGIQGNTEAFF
TGTGCCAGCAGCCATTGGGGTATACAGGGGAACACTGAAGCTTTCTTT
>TRBV4-2|-|TRBJ2-3|-
CASSSRLTDTQYF
TGTGCCAGCAGCTCTCGACTTACAGATACGCAGTATTTT
>TRBV10-3|-|TRBJ1-3|-
CAIRSDSSGNTIYF
TGTGCCATCAGGTCGGACAGTTCTGGAAACACCATATATTTT
>TRBV7-9|-|TRBJ2-5|TRBD1
CASSPSDRGGQETQYF
TGTGCCAGCAGCCCATCGGACAGGGGTGGCCAAGAGACCCAGTACTTC
>TRBV9|-|TRBJ1-2|TRBD1
CASSVAQGAAGYTF
TGTGCCAGCAGCGTAGCCCAGGGGGCGGCTGGCTACACCTTC
>TRBV5-6|-|TRBJ1-2|-
CASSLSGRNYGYTF
TGTGCCAGTAGCTTATCAGGGAGGAACTATGGCTACACCTTC
>TRBV5-8|once|TRBJ2-3|-
CASSLLGFTDTQYF
TGTGCCAGCAGCCTACTGGGCTTCACAGATACGCAGTATTTT
>TRBV5-6|-|TRBJ1-2|-
CASSHRDVYGYTF
TGTGCCAGCAGCCACAGAGATGTCTATGGCTACACCTTC
>TRBV5-4|-|TRBJ2-1|-
CASSWQGGNEQFF
TGTGCCAGCAGCTGGCAAGGCGGAAATGAGCAGTTCTTC
>TRBV9|-|TRBJ2-2|-
CASSDKEGYGTGELFF
TGTGCCAGCAGCGATAAAGAGGGATATGGCACCGGGGAGCTGTTTTTT
>TRBV11-3|-|TRBJ2-7|TRBD1
CASSFRQGDYEQYF
TGTGCCAGCAGCTTTCGCCAGGGGGACTACGAGCAGTACTTC
>TRBV4-2|-|TRBJ2-1|TRBD2
CASSQGLAEIYNEQFF
TGTGCCAGCAGCCAAGGACTAGCGGAGATTTACAATGAGCAGTTCTTC
>TRBV7-3|-|TRBJ2-2|TRBD1
CASSLGGTGVTGELFF
TGTGCCAGCAGCCTAGGGGGGACAGGGGTGACCGGGGAGCTGTTTTTT
>TRBV4-1|-|TRBJ1-2|TRBD1
CASSQGDRGGWGYTF
TGCGCCAGCAGCCAAGGAGACAGGGGAGGTTGGGGCTACACCTTC
>TRBV6-5|-|TRBJ2-6|-
CASSYGRVSGANVLTF
TGTGCCAGCAGTTACGGCAGGGTCTCTGGGGCCAACGTCCTGACTTTC
>TRBV2|-|TRBJ1-6|-
CASLRYSYNSPLHF
TGTGCCAGCCTTCGGTACTCCTATAATTCACCCCTCCACTTT
>TRBV2|-|TRBJ1-4|-
CASRAQGNEKLFF
TGTGCCAGCAGGGCACAGGGAAATGAAAAACTGTTTTTT
>TRBV11-2|-|TRBJ2-7|TRBD1
CASSPRTGLSYEQYF
TGTGCCAGCAGTCCAAGGACAGGTCTCTCCTACGAGCAGTACTTC
>TRBV4-2|-|TRBJ1-5|-
CASSQGLAGDQPQHF
TGTGCCAGCAGCCAGGGGTTGGCAGGGGATCAGCCCCAGCATTTT
>TRBV10-1|-|TRBJ2-7|-
CLSHGTYEQYF
TGCTTATCCCACGGGACCTACGAGCAGTACTTC
>TRBV7-2|-|TRBJ2-2|-
CASSLFRGTGELFF
TGTGCCAGCAGCTTATTTCGGGGGACCGGGGAGCTGTTTTTT
>TRBV5-1|-|TRBJ2-2|-
CASSLAGTGELFF
TGCGCCAGCAGCTTGGCAGGGACCGGGGAGCTGTTTTTT
>TRBV2|-|TRBJ2-7|-
CASRGETGKVFYEQYF
TGTGCCAGCAGGGGAGAGACAGGAAAAGTTTTCTACGAGCAGTACTTC
>TRBV5-6|-|TRBJ2-5|TRBD2
CASRHILTGGIQETQYF
TGTGCCAGCAGACATATCCTCACGGGGGGGATCCAAGAGACCCAGTACTTC
>TRBV27|-|TRBJ1-1|-
CASSSGNTEAFF
TGTGCCAGCAGTAGCGGGAACACTGAAGCTTTCTTT
>TRBV6-5|-|TRBJ2-4|-
CASSPQGGGKNIQYF
TGTGCCAGCAGTCCACAGGGAGGGGGGAAAAACATTCAGTACTTC
>TRBV6-6|once|TRBJ2-3|-
CASSYSNMERGDTQYF
TGTGCCAGCAGTTACTCGAATATGGAACGGGGAGATACGCAGTATTTT
>TRBV7-3|-|TRBJ2-6|-
CASSELAGANVLTF
TGTGCCAGCAGCGAATTAGCTGGGGCCAACGTCCTGACTTTC
>TRBV4-3|-|TRBJ1-5|TRBD1
CASSQDRQGGNQPQHF
TGCGCCAGCAGCCAAGATCGACAGGGCGGCAATCAGCCCCAGCATTTT
>TRBV13|-|TRBJ1-1|TRBD1
CASSPRGQNTEAFF
TGTGCCAGCAGCCCCAGGGGGCAAAACACTGAAGCTTTCTTT
>TRBV4-3|-|TRBJ1-6|TRBD1
CASSQDQRQGAFPLHF
TGCGCCAGCAGCCAAGATCAGAGACAGGGAGCCTTCCCCCTCCACTTT
>TRBV6-6|-|TRBJ2-7|TRBD1
CASSLIPGQGSYEQYF
TGTGCCAGCAGTTTGATTCCGGGACAGGGCTCCTACGAGCAGTACTTC